The rows below give T cell receptor beta chains drawn from one sample of a study of identical twins. A single record per CDR3 protein comes from TCRdb applying MiXCR to the 5' RACE reads. The table lists 1,800,000 or so distinct CDR3 sequences, under 35% of them singletons, with roughly 0.3% in the top ten. Sequenced input: cord blood. The receptors were sampled from a newborn girl in good health. Each CDR3 is given with its conserved first and last residue. Some rows mark clone size as missing; the rest say once, few, many or name a class of expanded clone.

clone_size: -; v_call: TRBV11-2; cdr3_aa: CASSLGWQGGDGYTF
clone_size: few; v_call: TRBV5-1; cdr3_aa: CASSPLAVGGDTQYF
clone_size: few; v_call: TRBV11-2; cdr3_aa: CASSLDFFEKLFF
clone_size: few; v_call: TRBV20-1; cdr3_aa: CSASLGAAFF
clone_size: -; v_call: TRBV4-1; cdr3_aa: CASSQVPDFHGYTF
clone_size: few; v_call: TRBV19; cdr3_aa: CASSSRLGGVTDTQYF
clone_size: -; v_call: TRBV7-2; cdr3_aa: CASSLEAGGDTQYF
clone_size: -; v_call: TRBV2; cdr3_aa: CASSDAGTSVSYEQYF
clone_size: few; v_call: TRBV28; cdr3_aa: CASSGARQPQHF
clone_size: -; v_call: TRBV5-8; cdr3_aa: CASSSLAGVREQFF
clone_size: few; v_call: TRBV10-3; cdr3_aa: CAISESKGGRNSEQFF
clone_size: -; v_call: TRBV7-9; cdr3_aa: CASGATTGGPNEKLFF
clone_size: -; v_call: TRBV20-1; cdr3_aa: CSARASGPYNEQFF
clone_size: -; v_call: TRBV6-6; cdr3_aa: CASSQTFAGAFINEQFF
clone_size: -; v_call: TRBV7-8; cdr3_aa: CASSNSISGNLDEQFF
clone_size: -; v_call: TRBV2; cdr3_aa: CASSEGGSLFYTF
clone_size: -; v_call: TRBV6-6; cdr3_aa: CASSSAAGDYTQYF
clone_size: -; v_call: TRBV9; cdr3_aa: CASSVGRTFWTDTQYF
clone_size: -; v_call: TRBV3-1; cdr3_aa: CASSQGPLPVEGTQFF
clone_size: -; v_call: TRBV24-1; cdr3_aa: CATSDYRDRGEQYF
clone_size: few; v_call: TRBV25-1; cdr3_aa: CASSDRVREKLFF
clone_size: -; v_call: TRBV13; cdr3_aa: CASSSLSSPSGGSYNEQFF
clone_size: many; v_call: TRBV12-3/TRBV12-4; cdr3_aa: CASSADRGVGEKLFF
clone_size: -; v_call: TRBV29-1; cdr3_aa: CSVYQTGELFF
clone_size: many; v_call: TRBV6-5; cdr3_aa: CASPLAGGGTDTQYF
clone_size: -; v_call: TRBV29-1; cdr3_aa: CSAEDPRTSPEGQFF
clone_size: -; v_call: TRBV28; cdr3_aa: CATRERGSTDTQYF
clone_size: few; v_call: TRBV20-1; cdr3_aa: CSASLAGGPYEQYF
clone_size: few; v_call: TRBV21-1; cdr3_aa: CASSKAGTFDQPQHF
clone_size: -; v_call: TRBV4-2; cdr3_aa: CASSQEGGSPLHF
clone_size: -; v_call: TRBV4-2; cdr3_aa: CASSRDRGLRSNEQYF
clone_size: -; v_call: TRBV12-3/TRBV12-4; cdr3_aa: CASRTSGGSGTQYF
clone_size: -; v_call: TRBV12-5; cdr3_aa: CASASSGSYEQYF
clone_size: -; v_call: TRBV29-1; cdr3_aa: CSGLGATSGRPGELFF
clone_size: -; v_call: TRBV10-3; cdr3_aa: CAIMGTRGTDTQYF
clone_size: -; v_call: TRBV28; cdr3_aa: CASTLGGLSLETQFF
clone_size: -; v_call: TRBV20-1; cdr3_aa: CSARDRGNEAFF
clone_size: -; v_call: TRBV3-1; cdr3_aa: CASSQTENEAFF
clone_size: -; v_call: TRBV14; cdr3_aa: CASSQANVGTVSYEQYF
clone_size: many; v_call: TRBV12-3/TRBV12-4; cdr3_aa: CASSLIAGVGTDTQYF
clone_size: -; v_call: TRBV7-2; cdr3_aa: CASSSVPGLVCEQYF
clone_size: few; v_call: TRBV28; cdr3_aa: CASSPPYLPYEQYF
clone_size: few; v_call: TRBV20-1; cdr3_aa: CSAKQGAVNSPLHF
clone_size: few; v_call: TRBV13; cdr3_aa: CASSQAGDGATDTQYF
clone_size: -; v_call: TRBV20-1; cdr3_aa: CSTRGGMNTEAFF
clone_size: -; v_call: TRBV7-2; cdr3_aa: CASSFWSGGVDEQYF
clone_size: few; v_call: TRBV24-1; cdr3_aa: CATRQGSQRTGELFF
clone_size: few; v_call: TRBV6-6; cdr3_aa: CASSIYTDRGQPQHF
clone_size: -; v_call: TRBV20-1; cdr3_aa: CSASVDGHTGELFF
clone_size: once; v_call: TRBV5-1; cdr3_aa: CATRLSGTDTQYF
clone_size: -; v_call: TRBV28; cdr3_aa: CASSYRTGEVQETQYF
clone_size: -; v_call: TRBV20-1; cdr3_aa: CSASPRPLSHEQYF
clone_size: -; v_call: TRBV28; cdr3_aa: CASTQQGLGSEANVLTF
clone_size: -; v_call: TRBV12-3/TRBV12-4; cdr3_aa: CATVGPNSPPHF
clone_size: few; v_call: TRBV18; cdr3_aa: CASSPLDRGQSEQYF
clone_size: -; v_call: TRBV18; cdr3_aa: CVSSPQHWGSPLHF
clone_size: few; v_call: TRBV3-1; cdr3_aa: CASRSGTQGQFF